The source of this T cell receptor beta chain is a study of metastatic and nonmetastatic thyroid tumors. Study-level background: Blood and tumor or nodule tissue repertoires from malignant and benign thyroid patients were compared. Findings and caveats of the study: It was reportedly found that TCR beta diversity was significantly higher in malignant thyroid tumors than in benign nodules, a difference seen in both blood and tumor samples.

This clone was seen many times. The target antigen is unknown. The entire patient cohort was treatment-naive prior to thyroid surgery. Per the original methods: The distant-metastasis classifier for papillary thyroid cancer was built from CDR3 differences across clinicopathological groups. TCRdb called clones again from the PCR reads with MiXCR. TCRdb's processing, not the study's, gives the V and J calls here. This table has roughly 30,000 clones, over 15% appearing once. V gave up 6 bases and J gave up 3 bases; unmatched junction bases: 3. Germline CDR1 and CDR2: SGHNT and YYREEE (reference sequence). The CDR3 covers 13 residues.

The chain couples TRBV5-4 to TRBJ2-5; 9 bases are shared with TRBD2. Sequences were obtained from blood. The sequence was collected from a female donor with papillary thyroid cancer or a benign thyroid nodule (not recorded which). Some clones in this sample may be carry-over from other donors' samples. CDR3 in amino acids: CASIGGGEETQYF. The CDR3 DNA reads as TGTGCCAGCATCGGCGGGGGGGAAGAGACCCAGTACTTC.